This T cell receptor beta chain was documented in a study of CD8+CD57+ T cells in acquired aplastic anemia. General study results and limits: Significant differences in CD8+ Simpson's diversity were not observed between patients and controls.

Template material for TCR beta VDJ and CDR3 profiling consisted of genomic DNA. TCRdb re-derived calls from the reads in MiXCR, one entry per CDR3 protein. There are under 250,000 distinct CDR3 sequences in the sample; about 62% occur only once, and roughly three fifths lies in the top ten. CDR3 size: 17 residues. CDR1 and CDR2 (germline): DFQATT, SNEGSKA (reference sequence). Trimming took 3 bases from V and 0 from J, leaving 18 bases between them. Flow cytometry had shown expanded CD8+CD57+ cells in the patients chosen for sequencing. Worth noting for this clonotype: The antigen is not known.

This receptor was taken from a human donor with aplastic anemia. The chain links TRBV20-1 to TRBJ1-5; D unclear. Sequencing was done on a sample of sorted CD4+, CD8+, or CD8+CD57+ T cells (not recorded which) from PBMCs. The CDR3 is CSARIGPTTYSNQPQHF. The CDR3 coding sequence is TGCAGTGCTAGGATCGGGCCGACGACTTATAGCAATCAGCCCCAGCATTTT.